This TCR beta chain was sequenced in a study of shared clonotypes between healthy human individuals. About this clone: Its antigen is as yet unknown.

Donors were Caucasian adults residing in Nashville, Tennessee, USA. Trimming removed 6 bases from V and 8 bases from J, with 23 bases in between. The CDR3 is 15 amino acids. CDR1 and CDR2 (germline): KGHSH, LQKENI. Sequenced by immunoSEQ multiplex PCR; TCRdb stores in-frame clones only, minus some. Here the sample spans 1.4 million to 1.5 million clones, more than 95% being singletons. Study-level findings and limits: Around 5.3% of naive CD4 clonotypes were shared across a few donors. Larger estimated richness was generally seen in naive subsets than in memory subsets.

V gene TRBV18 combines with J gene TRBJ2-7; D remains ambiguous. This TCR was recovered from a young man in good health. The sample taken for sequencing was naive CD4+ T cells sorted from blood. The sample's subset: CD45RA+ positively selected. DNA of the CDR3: TGTGCCAGCTCTTCCGATAGGCCAGGATATTACAAGCAGTACTTC. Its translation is CASSSDRPGYYKQYF.